This T cell receptor beta chain was profiled in a study of blood T cells in healthy people across ages. This clonotype was picked up a small number of times. A J-beta primer mix and a sample-barcoded 5' primer were used in a second PCR of about 7 to 11 cycles. TCRdb fed the 5' RACE reads into MiXCR, producing one record per CDR3 protein. The sample lists about 1,000,000 distinct CDR3 sequences, roughly 45% seen once, with approximately 20% in the top ten. The sequenced sample was blood. The sequence derives from a woman in her sixties or seventies in good health.

CDR3 region: CSAPPARRLETQYF. Written as DNA, the CDR3 is TGCAGTGCCCCACCCGCCAGGCGTTTGGAGACCCAGTACTTC. The chain employs TRBV20-1 and TRBJ2-5; D gene ambiguous. The ends were cut back, 6 bases at V and 5 bases at J, with 19 bases in the middle. The germline CDR1 and CDR2 sequences are DFQATT and SNEGSKA (reference sequence). The CDR3 sequence is 14 residues long.